These 19 T cell receptor beta chains were all obtained from the same sample, sequenced in a study of neoadjuvant anti-PD-1 for oral cavity cancer. The repertoire was sequenced with immunoSEQ multiplex PCR; TCRdb's copy has only in-frame clones and lacks some. The profile covers about 14,000 clones, with around 57% appearing a single time and 2% to 2.5% taken by the ten largest. The source was PBMCs, collected before nivolumab (anti-PD-1) treatment. The receptors were gathered from a person aged 40-85 years with oral cavity squamous cell carcinoma.

J is TRBJ2-5 and V is TRBV5-1; TRBD1 matches 8 bases. Trimming removed 0 bases from V and 1 base from J; junction bases left unmatched: 2. This CDR3 spans 15 amino acids. Per the germline V gene, CDR1 is SGHRS and CDR2 is YFSETQ. The CDR3 DNA follows: TGCGCCAGCAGCTTGGATGGGACAGGCCAAGAGACCCAGTACTTC. Its protein is CASSLDGTGQETQYF.

This clone was counted a few times. CDR3 region: CASSLQGTNGANVLTF. The CDR3 DNA is TGCGCCAGCAGCTTGCAGGGGACTAATGGGGCCAACGTCCTGACTTTC. The chain combines TRBV5-1 with TRBJ2-6, with D perhaps TRBD2 (7 bases). CDR3 length: 16 residues. The ends were cut back, 1 base at V and 3 bases at J, with 11 bases in the middle. Looked up from germline, CDR1 is SGHRS and CDR2 is YFSETQ.

The J gene is TRBJ1-5, the V gene TRBV9; D is unclear. The germline V and J ends were trimmed by 3 bases and 4 bases, with 23 bases remaining between them. Germline V gene sequence: CDR1 SGDLS, CDR2 YYNGEE. CDR3 length: 18 amino acids. CDR3 in amino acids: CASSEGSLNRIFNQPQHF. CDR3 in DNA: TGTGCCAGCAGCGAGGGTAGTCTGAACCGGATCTTTAATCAGCCCCAGCATTTT.

This chain connects TRBV6-1 to TRBJ2-5; possible D gene TRBD2, 6 bases. The CDR3 spans 13 residues. Trimming removed 5 bases at V and 5 bases at J, with 12 bases between. Per the germline V gene, CDR1 is MNHNS and CDR2 is SASEGT. The CDR3 nucleotides are TGTGCCAGCAGTCTCGGACTAAGGGAGACCCAGTACTTC. This sequence encodes CASSLGLRETQYF.

The sample holds a few counts of this clone. The rearrangement joins TRBV5-4 to TRBJ1-2; D remains unclear. From germline, CDR1 is SGHNT and CDR2 YYREEE (reference sequence). This CDR3 is 16 amino acids long. The ends were cut back, 4 bases at V and 4 bases at J, with 20 bases in the middle. The CDR3 loop is CASSLGGSQALYGYTF. The CDR3 bases are TGTGCCAGCAGCCTGGGAGGTTCCCAGGCGCTCTATGGCTACACCTTC.

This clone occurred a few times. V gene TRBV7-3 combines with J gene TRBJ2-2, with 7 bases matching TRBD2. Germline CDR1 reads SGHTA; CDR2 reads FQGTGA. The CDR3 extends over 15 amino acids. Trimming cost V 8 bases and J 4 bases; bases outside gene matches: 10. The CDR3 bases are TGTGCCAGCGGCTATCTAGCGGTTTCCACCGGGGAGCTGTTTTTT. Translating gives CASGYLAVSTGELFF.

The rearrangement uses TRBV19 and TRBJ1-5, with 9 bases aligning to TRBD1. Trimming at V came to 5 bases and at J to 4 bases, leaving 6 bases not matched to a gene. The CDR3 loop spans 15 amino acids. CDR1 and CDR2 (germline): LNHDA, SQIVND (reference sequence). For the CDR3, the DNA is TGTGCCAGTAGTGGGGACAGGGCGGGAAATCAGCCCCAGCATTTT. This encodes CASSGDRAGNQPQHF.

This clone was detected a few times. This sequence joins TRBV12-2 and TRBJ2-1; no check of the table's D call, TRBD2, against the DNA was made. TRBV12-2 is a pseudogene. This CDR3 is built from 19 residues. The CDR3 sequence: CASRLDRWLADSSYNEQFF. CDR3 DNA sequence: TGTGCAAGTCGCTTAGATCGCTGGCTAGCGGACAGCTCCTACAATGAGCAGTTCTTC.

The rearrangement links TRBV9 to TRBJ2-1, with D perhaps matching TRBD2 (6 bases). Looked up from germline, CDR1 is SGDLS and CDR2 is YYNGEE. The CDR3 is 16 amino acids. Deletions cut 4 bases from V and 4 bases from J, with 18 bases between. The CDR3: CASSPAVERVYNEQFF. CDR3 DNA sequence: TGTGCCAGCAGCCCGGCGGTCGAGCGGGTATACAATGAGCAGTTCTTC. Combining the CDR3 with reference TRBV9 and TRBJ2-1 gives the whole variable domain DSGVTQTPKHLITATGQRVTLRCSPRSGDLSVYWYQQSLDQGLQFLIQYYNGEERAKGNILERFSAQQFPDLHSELNLSSLELGDSALYFCASSPAVERVYNEQFFGPGTRLTVL.

This clone was found once. This chain joins TRBV28 and TRBJ2-1; D unresolved. Germline V gene sequence: CDR1 MDHEN, CDR2 SYDVKM. The CDR3 has 15 residues. Trimming pared 4 bases from V and 7 bases from J, leaving 17 bases between. The CDR3 region has the DNA TGTGCCAGCAGTTCCCCATCCCCCCCACAAAATGAGCAGTTCTTC. Translating it yields CASSSPSPPQNEQFF.

The CDR3 coding sequence is TGTGCCAGCAGCAAAATACTGGGCTCCGGGGCCAACGTCCTGACTTTC. As protein: CASSKILGSGANVLTF. The chain is built from TRBV11-2 and TRBJ2-6; D is ambiguous. V lost 5 bases and J 4 bases, leaving 15 bases between the germline ends. The germline gives CDR1 SGHAT, CDR2 FQNNGV. This CDR3 is 16 amino acids long.

This chain links TRBV7-9 with TRBJ1-1, with D hard to call. The CDR3 runs 13 residues. In germline, CDR1 is SEHNR, CDR2 FQNEAQ (reference sequence). Between the trimmed V and J ends, which lost 1 base and 3 bases, there was a span of 6 bases. The CDR3, as DNA: TGTGCCAGCAGCTTAGGCGGTGACACTGAAGCTTTCTTT. As protein: CASSLGGDTEAFF.

This clone came up a few times. The chain joins TRBV9 to TRBJ2-1; TRBD1 matches at 7 bases. The CDR3 runs to 13 residues. Trimming cost V 2 bases and J 10 bases; bases outside gene matches: 6. Germline CDR1 reads SGDLS; CDR2 reads YYNGEE. The CDR3 spells CASSVGQTIEQFF. The CDR3 nucleotides read TGTGCCAGCAGCGTGGGACAGACAATAGAGCAGTTCTTC.

This chain links TRBV30 with TRBJ1-2, with a possible D match to TRBD1 (6 bases). The germline gives CDR1 GTSNPN, CDR2 SVGIG (reference sequence). V was trimmed by 3 bases and J by 5 bases, leaving 16 bases between them. There are 14 residues in the CDR3. CDR3 in amino acids: CAWRDIQGLYGYTF. The CDR3 DNA is TGTGCCTGGAGAGACATACAGGGTCTTTATGGCTACACCTTC.

The chain employs TRBV28 and TRBJ1-4; TRBD1 might be the D (6 bases). The CDR3 sequence is 18 residues long. Germline CDR1 is MDHEN and CDR2 is SYDVKM. V lost 4 bases, J lost 6 bases, and 24 bases lay in between. The CDR3 sequence is CASSSDDRPTDIYEKLFF. The DNA of the CDR3 is TGTGCCAGCAGTTCCGATGACAGGCCAACGGACATTTATGAAAAACTGTTTTTT.

The V and J genes are TRBV5-1 and TRBJ2-7; D perhaps matches TRBD2 (5 bases). Deletions cut 3 bases from V and 3 bases from J, with 28 bases between. Per germline, CDR1 SGHRS and CDR2 YFSETQ. There are 19 residues in the CDR3. This CDR3 reads CASSSVGRRGVRSNYEQYF. DNA for the CDR3: TGCGCCAGCAGCTCGGTGGGGAGACGTGGGGTGAGATCAAACTACGAGCAGTACTTC.

Comment on this clone: An end of the junction does not agree with germline; a read error may underlie this. The rearrangement uses TRBV19 and TRBJ2-6; the D gene is possibly TRBD1 (6 bases). The CDR3 loop spans 12 amino acids. From germline, CDR1 is LNHDA and CDR2 SQIVND (reference sequence). The CDR3 sequence is CASSRGASVLTF. CDR3 DNA sequence: TGTGCCAGTAGCAGGGGCGCCAGCGTCCTGACTTTC.

This clone has a handful of counts. The chain carries TRBV9 and TRBJ2-3; D remains unclear. The CDR3 has 14 amino acids. CDR1 is SGDLS, CDR2 YYNGEE, per germline. V lost 4 bases and J lost 2, with 11 bases in between. CDR3: CASSPRLSTDTQYF. DNA for the CDR3: TGTGCCAGCAGCCCGAGGCTTTCCACAGATACGCAGTATTTT.

V is TRBV11-2 and J is TRBJ1-1; D is uncertain. This CDR3 has 13 amino acids. CDR1 is SGHAT and CDR2 is FQNNGV in the germline V gene. V gave up 5 bases and J gave up 1 base, with 8 bases separating them. The CDR3 reads CASSRTANTEAFF. The CDR3 coding sequence is TGTGCCAGCAGCCGTACAGCGAACACTGAAGCTTTCTTT.